Below are 25 T cell receptor beta chains sequenced from a single sample in a study of cytomegalovirus exposure and HLA in healthy donors. PCR was performed using 60 Vbeta and 13 Jbeta primers. Profiling relied on immunoSEQ multiplex PCR, and the TCRdb table lists in-frame clones only, not all of them. The sample lists more than 60,000 clones, about 75% occurring once. The sample comprised PBMCs. The receptors were gathered from a young man in good health and CMV-seronegative.

This chain links TRBV28 with TRBJ2-3; 7 bases map to TRBD1. The CDR3 sequence is 14 residues long. The V gene's germline CDR1 is MDHEN and CDR2 SYDVKM. V gave up 10 bases and J gave up 1 base; unmatched junction bases: 8. CDR3 DNA: TGTGCCACCATGGAAACAGGGGGCACAGATACGCAGTATTTT. It translates to CATMETGGTDTQYF.

CDR3 protein: CASSKRTGAGSFNQETQYF. Written as DNA, the CDR3 is TGTGCCAGCAGTAAACGGACAGGGGCCGGGTCTTTTAACCAAGAGACCCAGTACTTC. V is TRBV27 and J is TRBJ2-5, with 9 nucleotides matching TRBD1. With 5 bases clipped from V and 0 bases from J, the junction kept 16 bases outside the gene matches. This CDR3 region has 19 residues. Per germline, CDR1 MNHEY and CDR2 SMNVEV (reference sequence).

The V call is TRBV19, the J call TRBJ2-5; possibly TRBD2 for D (6 bases). Between the trimmed V and J ends, which lost 6 bases and 2 bases, there was a span of 16 bases. The CDR3 runs to 15 residues. CDR1 LNHDA and CDR2 SQIVND come from the germline V gene (reference sequence). CDR3 DNA: TGTGCCAGTAGGACTACACCGGGACTTCAAGAGACCCAGTACTTC. Translation gives CASRTTPGLQETQYF.

The chain is built from TRBV5-6 and TRBJ1-5; perhaps TRBD1 as D (6 bases). Between the trimmed V and J ends, which lost 1 base and 0 bases, there was a span of 8 bases. The CDR3 contains 15 residues. Germline loops: CDR1 SGHDT, CDR2 YYEEEE. The CDR3 sequence: CASSLRGTSNQPQHF. Written as DNA, the CDR3 is TGTGCCAGCAGCTTGAGGGGGACTAGCAATCAGCCCCAGCATTTT.

The chain has TRBV4-2 and TRBJ2-3, with D possibly matching TRBD2 (7 bases). V was cut by 1 base and J by 5 bases, with 19 bases left in between. The CDR3 is 17 amino acids. Germline CDR1 reads LGHNA; CDR2 reads YNFKEQ. The CDR3 region is CASSQASSGARGDTQYF. The CDR3 bases are TGTGCCAGCAGCCAAGCGTCCAGCGGGGCCAGGGGAGATACGCAGTATTTT.

The chain carries TRBV7-8 and TRBJ2-2; D unresolved. Germline lookup yields CDR1 SGHVS and CDR2 FQNEAQ. V gave up 4 bases and J gave up 8 bases, with 8 bases separating them. The CDR3 extends over 12 amino acids. CDR3 in DNA: TGTGCCAGCAGCTCCGACTGGGGGGAGCTGTTTTTT. Protein product: CASSSDWGELFF.

This chain uses TRBV28 with TRBJ2-2; TRBD1 matches at 7 bases. Germline V gene lookup returns CDR1 MDHEN and CDR2 SYDVKM. The V and J ends lost 4 bases and 8 bases, in that order; junction bases with no gene match: 13. CDR3 length: 16 amino acids. The CDR3 region is CASSSIYDTGVGELFF. The CDR3 DNA follows: TGTGCCAGCAGTTCCATATATGATACAGGGGTTGGGGAGCTGTTTTTT.

This chain joins TRBV30 and TRBJ1-1, with TRBD1 matching over 9 bases. V lost 0 bases, J lost 1 base, and 15 bases stayed unmatched. The CDR3 extends over 19 amino acids. From germline, CDR1 is GTSNPN and CDR2 SVGIG (reference sequence). CDR3 loop: CAWSVWGGQGSRENTEAFF. The CDR3 DNA is TGTGCCTGGAGTGTATGGGGGGGACAGGGCTCACGGGAGAACACTGAAGCTTTCTTT.

This chain links TRBV7-6 with TRBJ2-1; 10 bases fit TRBD1. Germline V gene lookup returns CDR1 SGHVS and CDR2 FNYEAQ. V gave up 0 bases and J gave up 9 bases; unmatched junction bases: 2. The CDR3 loop spans 14 amino acids. CDR3: CASSLAGQGLEQFF. CDR3 sequence (DNA): TGTGCCAGCAGCTTAGCGGGACAGGGGCTTGAGCAGTTCTTC.

V usage is TRBV6-4 and J usage is TRBJ1-6, with 9 bases aligning to TRBD1. V trimming: 1 base; J trimming: 9 bases; junction bases outside the gene matches: 7. This CDR3 region has 16 residues. Germline loops: CDR1 MRHNA, CDR2 SNTAGT. The CDR3 is CASSDFGQGNGSPLHF. CDR3 nucleotides: TGTGCCAGCAGTGACTTTGGACAGGGGAATGGTTCACCCCTCCACTTT.

The chain links TRBV5-1 to TRBJ2-3, with D maybe TRBD2 (6 bases). Germline assignment: CDR1 SGHRS and CDR2 YFSETQ. Trimming removed 4 bases from V and 3 bases from J, with 18 bases in between. CDR3 length: 16 residues. The CDR3 loop is CASSLGIGRGTDTQYF. The DNA for the CDR3 is TGCGCCAGCAGCCTGGGAATCGGACGGGGGACAGATACGCAGTATTTT.

The sample holds one count of this clone. The chain is built from TRBV7-6 and TRBJ2-3, with D maybe TRBD1 (7 bases). This CDR3 has 17 residues. The V end lost 0 bases, the J end lost 1 base, and 14 bases lay between the germline ends. Germline V gene lookup returns CDR1 SGHVS and CDR2 FNYEAQ. The CDR3 sequence: CASSLAEGATRTDTQYF. As DNA, the CDR3 is TGTGCCAGCAGCTTAGCGGAGGGGGCGACTCGCACAGATACGCAGTATTTT.

This chain connects TRBV30 to TRBJ2-7, with D uncertain. CDR1 is GTSNPN, CDR2 SVGIG, per germline (reference sequence). This CDR3 region has 11 residues. The germline V and J ends were trimmed by 4 bases and 4 bases, with 8 bases remaining between them. CDR3 DNA: TGTGCCTGGACGGAGTTATACGAGCAGTACTTC. Protein product: CAWTELYEQYF.

The chain combines TRBV2 with TRBJ1-5; D remains unclear. This CDR3 is 15 amino acids long. The V and J ends lost 2 bases and 3 bases respectively, with 11 bases between them. Germline CDR1 and CDR2: SNHLY and FYNNEI. Written as DNA, the CDR3 is TGTGCCAGCAGTGAAAGCGGAGGGAACAATCAGCCCCAGCATTTT. Translation gives CASSESGGNNQPQHF.

This clone occurred a few times. Germline and junction disagree at one end, which may indicate a read error. The chain is built from TRBV30 and TRBJ2-5; 15 nucleotides match TRBD2. Germline V gene data show CDR1 as GTSNPN and CDR2 as SVGIG (reference sequence). The CDR3 loop spans 16 amino acids. Here the CDR3 DNA reads TGTGCCTGGAGTCAACACTCCGGACTAGCGGGGGGGACACTGGACTTC. This gives the protein CAWSQHSGLAGGTLDF.

The chain couples TRBV6-1 to TRBJ1-2, with D possibly matching TRBD1 (5 bases). Germline V lookup: CDR1 MNHNS, CDR2 SASEGT. The germline V and J ends were trimmed by 1 base and 0 bases, with 18 bases remaining between them. CDR3 length equals 18 residues. Here the CDR3 DNA reads TGTGCCAGCAGTGAAGGAAGGGGCCTGTTAAACGCTAACTATGGCTACACCTTC. It yields the protein CASSEGRGLLNANYGYTF.

This clone was found once. The rearrangement links TRBV5-4 to TRBJ2-7; 8 bases align to TRBD2. V lost 4 bases, J lost 0 bases, and 6 bases stayed unmatched. The germline V gene has CDR1 SGHNT and CDR2 YYREEE (reference sequence). The length of the CDR3 is 15 residues. The CDR3 is CASSPGGGNSYEQYF. Here the CDR3 DNA reads TGTGCCAGCAGCCCCGGGGGGGGAAACTCCTACGAGCAGTACTTC. The entire variable domain, with the rest obtained from reference TRBV5-4 and TRBJ2-7, is as follows: ETGVTQSPTHLIKTRGQQVTLRCSSQSGHNTVSWYQQALGQGPQFIFQYYREEENGRGNFPPRFSGLQFPNYSSELNVNALELDDSALYLCASSPGGGNSYEQYFGPGTRLTVT.

The table lists this clone with a few counts. The chain has TRBV6-5 and TRBJ2-1, with 11 bases identical to TRBD2. Germline V gene data show CDR1 as MNHEY and CDR2 as SVGAGI. CDR3 length: 16 residues. J lost 9 bases, V lost 0 bases, and 7 bases had no gene match. CDR3: CASSYSTSGGPTEQFF. CDR3 bases: TGTGCCAGCAGTTACTCCACTAGCGGGGGCCCTACTGAGCAGTTCTTC.

This clone was picked up a small number of times. The J gene is TRBJ2-1, the V gene TRBV5-4, with 8 bases aligning to TRBD2. V lost 3 bases to trimming and J lost 3 bases; unmatched junction nucleotides: 8. The CDR3 is 16 amino acids. The germline CDR1 and CDR2 sequences are SGHNT and YYREEE (reference sequence). Here the CDR3 reads CASSSLAGSVYNEQFF. The CDR3 nucleotides read TGTGCCAGCAGCTCATTAGCGGGGAGCGTCTACAATGAGCAGTTCTTC.

The chain has TRBV27 and TRBJ1-6; the D is unclear. CDR1 is MNHEY and CDR2 is SMNVEV in the germline V gene (reference sequence). The ends were cut back, 5 bases at V and 5 bases at J, with 10 bases in the middle. CDR3 length: 14 residues. DNA for the CDR3: TGTGCCAGCAGTCTTAGAGCCCATAATTCACCCCTCCACTTT. Its translation: CASSLRAHNSPLHF.

The chain uses TRBV14 and TRBJ1-2, with 7 bases identical to TRBD1. There are 14 residues in the CDR3. From germline, CDR1 is SGHDN and CDR2 FVKESK. Germline trimming cut 1 base from V and 5 bases from J; bases unmatched to any gene: 4. The CDR3 here is CASSQAGGWYGYTF. CDR3 DNA sequence: TGTGCCAGCAGCCAAGCAGGGGGGTGGTATGGCTACACCTTC. The full variable domain, completed using reference TRBV14 and TRBJ1-2, is EAGVTQFPSHSVIEKGQTVTLRCDPISGHDNLYWYRRVMGKEIKFLLHFVKESKQDESGMPNNRFLAERTGGTYSTLKVQPAELEDSGVYFCASSQAGGWYGYTFGSGTRLTVV.

This clone was found a few times. This chain uses TRBV6-5 with TRBJ1-4; the match to TRBD1 covers 10 bases. The CDR3 length is 14 residues. V lost 5 bases and J lost 7; bases outside the gene matches: 4. The germline gives CDR1 MNHEY, CDR2 SVGAGI. The CDR3 reads CASSQDRGREKLFF. The CDR3 region has the DNA TGTGCCAGCAGTCAAGACAGGGGGCGTGAAAAACTGTTTTTT.

The chain joins TRBV6-1 to TRBJ2-2, with 10 bases identical to TRBD1. CDR3 length: 14 residues. The V gene end was trimmed by 10 bases and the J gene end by 8 bases; junction bases not matched to a gene: 10. The V gene's germline CDR1 is MNHNS and CDR2 SASEGT. In DNA, the CDR3 is TGTGCCATCTCTAGGACAGGGGGGACAGGGGAGCTGTTTTTT. Translating gives CAISRTGGTGELFF.

This rearrangement joins TRBV7-8 to TRBJ2-5, with TRBD2 identical over 11 bases. Per the germline V gene, CDR1 is SGHVS and CDR2 is FQNEAQ. The junction had 6 bases not matched to a gene; V was cut back by 5 bases and J by 4 bases. This CDR3 contains 15 residues. The CDR3 DNA reads as TGTGCCAGCAGCATTAGCGGGGGGGCCTTAGAGACCCAGTACTTC. Translated, it gives CASSISGGALETQYF.

CDR3: CASSPQGDTQYF. DNA of the CDR3: TGTGCCAGCAGTCCACAGGGAGATACGCAGTATTTT. V gene TRBV14 combines with J gene TRBJ2-3; D possibly corresponds to TRBD1 (6 bases). With 6 bases removed from V and 5 bases from J, the gap between germline ends came to 9 bases. The CDR3 is made up of 12 amino acids. Germline CDR1 SGHDN, CDR2 FVKESK.